This is a list of T cell receptor beta chains from one sample in a study of CD8+CD57+ T cells in acquired aplastic anemia. MiXCR, run by TCRdb on the reads, gives a single entry per CDR3 protein. The table includes about 190,000 distinct CDR3 sequences, over 60% detected once. The sequencing input was sorted CD4+, CD8+, or CD8+CD57+ T cells (not recorded which) from PBMCs. These receptors were taken from a human donor with severe aplastic anemia or a healthy control (not recorded which). Both conserved end residues are part of each CDR3. Fields, in order: J gene, V gene, clone size, D gene, CDR3 protein, CDR3 DNA. A D gene is named only where the DNA matches it firmly. Clone sizes are given selectively: once, few, many, or a class where the clone is expanded.

J gene: TRBJ2-1
V gene: TRBV7-3
clone size: -
D gene: -
CDR3 protein: CASSTQTSYNEQFF
CDR3 DNA: TGTGCCAGCAGCACCCAGACCTCCTACAATGAGCAGTTCTTC

J gene: TRBJ1-5
V gene: TRBV27
clone size: -
D gene: TRBD1
CDR3 protein: CASRTGGTYSNQPQHF
CDR3 DNA: TGTGCCAGCAGGACAGGGGGAACTTATAGCAATCAGCCCCAGCATTTT

J gene: TRBJ2-5
V gene: TRBV6-2/TRBV6-3
clone size: many
D gene: TRBD2
CDR3 protein: CASSPQSSGGFQETQYF
CDR3 DNA: TGTGCCAGCAGTCCTCAATCTAGCGGGGGATTCCAAGAGACCCAGTACTTC

J gene: TRBJ2-5
V gene: TRBV20-1
clone size: -
D gene: TRBD1
CDR3 protein: CSARGPGGFQETQYF
CDR3 DNA: TGCAGTGCTAGAGGTCCAGGGGGATTCCAAGAGACCCAGTACTTC

J gene: TRBJ2-5
V gene: TRBV29-1
clone size: -
D gene: TRBD1
CDR3 protein: CSGTRGTGKEAQYF
CDR3 DNA: TGCAGCGGCACTCGGGGGACAGGGAAAGAGGCCCAGTACTTC

J gene: TRBJ1-2
V gene: TRBV7-9
clone size: -
D gene: TRBD1
CDR3 protein: CASSSLTRGLGYTF
CDR3 DNA: TGTGCCAGCAGCTCCCTTACGAGGGGGCTTGGCTACACCTTC

J gene: TRBJ1-1
V gene: TRBV9
clone size: few
D gene: -
CDR3 protein: CASSVSRDTEAFF
CDR3 DNA: TGTGCCAGCAGCGTTAGCAGGGACACTGAAGCTTTCTTT

J gene: TRBJ1-6
V gene: TRBV6-5
clone size: -
D gene: -
CDR3 protein: CASSYRGAGSPLHF
CDR3 DNA: TGTGCCAGCAGTTATCGGGGGGCTGGTTCACCCCTCCACTTT

J gene: TRBJ2-1
V gene: TRBV12-3/TRBV12-4
clone size: many
D gene: -
CDR3 protein: CASKVHNEQFF
CDR3 DNA: TGTGCCAGCAAGGTCCACAATGAGCAGTTCTTC

J gene: TRBJ2-3
V gene: TRBV19
clone size: -
D gene: -
CDR3 protein: CASSNQATSGTDTQYF
CDR3 DNA: TGTGCCAGTAGTAACCAGGCCACCTCCGGCACAGATACGCAGTATTTT

J gene: TRBJ1-5
V gene: TRBV7-2
clone size: once
D gene: -
CDR3 protein: CASSLGGIQPQHF
CDR3 DNA: TGTGCCAGCAGCCTGGGGGGTATTCAGCCCCAGCATTTT

J gene: TRBJ2-3
V gene: TRBV20-1
clone size: -
D gene: TRBD2
CDR3 protein: CSARASGRPDTQYF
CDR3 DNA: TGCAGTGCTAGAGCTAGCGGGAGACCAGATACGCAGTATTTT

J gene: TRBJ2-3
V gene: TRBV10-3
clone size: -
D gene: -
CDR3 protein: CATTPGSDTQYF
CDR3 DNA: TGTGCCACCACCCCTGGTAGTGATACGCAGTATTTT

J gene: TRBJ1-6
V gene: TRBV6-5
clone size: -
D gene: -
CDR3 protein: CASSYGSPDSNQPLHF
CDR3 DNA: TGTGCCAGCAGTTACGGAAGTCCAGATAGCAATCAGCCCCTCCACTTT

J gene: TRBJ2-5
V gene: TRBV5-1
clone size: -
D gene: -
CDR3 protein: CASSLVGLKETQYF
CDR3 DNA: TGCGCCAGCAGCTTGGTCGGTTTAAAAGAGACCCAGTACTTC

J gene: TRBJ2-5
V gene: TRBV2
clone size: -
D gene: -
CDR3 protein: CASSLDPSGYF
CDR3 DNA: TGTGCCAGCAGTCTCGACCCCTCCGGGTACTTC

J gene: TRBJ1-3
V gene: TRBV19
clone size: -
D gene: -
CDR3 protein: CASSTSERYGNTIYF
CDR3 DNA: TGTGCCAGTAGTACCTCGGAGCGGTACGGAAACACCATATATTTT

J gene: TRBJ1-1
V gene: TRBV19
clone size: few
D gene: -
CDR3 protein: CASSMKGDTEAFF
CDR3 DNA: TGTGCCAGTAGTATGAAGGGAGACACTGAAGCTTTCTTT